A single sample gave rise to the 30 T cell receptor beta chains below, sequenced in a study of CD8 T cells in ankylosing spondylitis. TCRdb re-analysed the 5' RACE reads in MiXCR, keeping a single row per CDR3 protein. Found here are some 140,000 distinct CDR3 sequences, roughly 8.8% of them singletons; the top ten hold roughly 8%. The sequenced sample was synovial fluid, either unsorted or a sorted T cell fraction (not recorded which). The source is a male donor with ankylosing spondylitis.

This clonotype was detected ten times or more. The chain uses TRBV11-3 and TRBJ2-1, with D unresolved. CDR3 length: 14 residues. Trimming stripped 3 bases from V and 4 bases from J, with 10 bases between. In germline, CDR1 is SGHNT, CDR2 YENEEA. The CDR3 DNA is TGTGCCAGCAGCTTTGATGACTTTTACAATGAGCAGTTCTTC. This gives the protein CASSFDDFYNEQFF. Supplemented by reference TRBV11-3 and TRBJ2-1, the full variable domain reads EAGVVQSPRYKIIEKKQPVAFWCNPISGHNTLYWYLQNLGQGPELLIRYENEEAVDDSQLPKDRFSAERLKGVDSTLKIQPAELGDSAVYLCASSFDDFYNEQFFGPGTRLTVL.

The V and J genes are TRBV7-2 and TRBJ2-5; 7 nucleotides line up with TRBD2. From germline, CDR1 is SGHTA and CDR2 FQGNSA. V shed 5 bases and J 1 base; nucleotides not matched to a gene: 7. This CDR3 contains 15 residues. This CDR3 reads CASSPGTTLQETQYF. CDR3 nucleotides: TGTGCCAGCAGCCCCGGGACTACCCTCCAAGAGACCCAGTACTTC. The full variable domain, with the rest looked up from reference TRBV7-2 and TRBJ2-5, is GAGVSQSPSNKVTEKGKDVELRCDPISGHTALYWYRQSLGQGLEFLIYFQGNSAPDKSGLPSDRFSAERTGGSVSTLTIQRTQQEDSAVYLCASSPGTTLQETQYFGPGTRLLVL.

This clonotype has a count of ten or more. This chain uses TRBV20-1 with TRBJ1-4; D gene ambiguous. The V and J ends lost 0 bases and 0 bases respectively, with 17 bases between them. The germline V gene has CDR1 DFQATT and CDR2 SNEGSKA (reference sequence). This CDR3 is built from 18 residues. The CDR3 loop reads CSARDGSGYGATNEKLFF. The CDR3 coding sequence is TGCAGTGCTAGAGATGGATCCGGGTATGGGGCAACTAATGAAAAACTGTTTTTT.

There are many counts of this clonotype. The chain couples TRBV20-1 to TRBJ1-2; 8 bases are shared with TRBD1. Unmatched junction bases numbered 2, after V lost 2 bases and J lost 0 bases. Per the germline V gene, CDR1 is DFQATT and CDR2 is SNEGSKA (reference sequence). The length of the CDR3 is 14 residues. The CDR3 here is CSARRTGTNYGYTF. In DNA form, the CDR3 reads TGCAGTGCTAGAAGGACAGGGACTAACTATGGCTACACCTTC.

The V gene is TRBV20-1, the J gene TRBJ2-1; 7 nucleotides align to TRBD2. Germline values: CDR1 DFQATT, CDR2 SNEGSKA (reference sequence). The CDR3 runs 16 residues. V trimming: 0 bases; J trimming: 1 base; junction bases outside the gene matches: 6. The CDR3 spells CSARDREAVSYNEQFF. In nucleotides, the CDR3 is TGCAGTGCTAGAGATCGGGAGGCGGTTTCCTACAATGAGCAGTTCTTC.

This clonotype was found many times. This chain joins TRBV24-1 and TRBJ2-5, with TRBD1 matching 9 bases. The CDR3 runs to 16 residues. V lost 6 bases, J lost 1 base, and 8 bases stayed unmatched. Germline CDR1 is KGHDR and CDR2 is SFDVKD. CDR3 DNA sequence: TGTGCCACCAGTTCCCTGGACAGGGGATTCCAAGAGACCCAGTACTTC. Translation: CATSSLDRGFQETQYF.

This clonotype was recorded many times. The chain joins TRBV24-1 to TRBJ1-1; TRBD1 matches at 8 bases. Germline V CDR1 and CDR2: KGHDR, SFDVKD. J lost 0 bases, V lost 9 bases, and 2 bases had no gene match. This CDR3 spans 13 amino acids. This CDR3 reads CATQDRVNTEAFF. CDR3 nucleotide sequence: TGTGCCACCCAGGACAGGGTGAACACTGAAGCTTTCTTT.

This clonotype qualifies as medium-sized. The V and J genes are TRBV5-1 and TRBJ2-1; D is perhaps TRBD2 (5 bases). The germline V gene encodes CDR1 SGHRS and CDR2 YFSETQ. The CDR3 has 17 amino acids. Trimming removed 4 bases at V and 3 bases at J, with 20 bases between. CDR3 amino acids: CASSPSAGSLDYNEQFF. In DNA, the CDR3 is TGCGCCAGCAGCCCTAGTGCGGGTTCCCTTGACTACAATGAGCAGTTCTTC.

This clonotype has a handful of counts. The chain joins TRBV6-2 or TRBV6-3 to TRBJ2-7; D not resolved. This CDR3 is built from 14 residues. CDR1 MNHEY and CDR2 SVGEGT come from the germline V gene. V was trimmed by 7 bases and J by 3 bases, leaving 16 bases between them. CDR3 in DNA: TGTGCCAGCATTAACACCGGATCCGGCTACGAGCAGTACTTC. It encodes CASINTGSGYEQYF.

This clonotype was seen ten or more times. The chain carries TRBV5-1 and TRBJ1-5; D perhaps matches TRBD1 (6 bases). CDR1 SGHRS and CDR2 YFSETQ come from the germline V gene. The CDR3 runs to 15 residues. The germline V and J ends were trimmed by 1 base and 7 bases, with 15 bases remaining between them. The CDR3 reads CASSLSGGREQPQHF. The CDR3 bases are TGCGCCAGCAGCTTGAGTGGGGGCCGGGAGCAGCCCCAGCATTTT.

The V gene is TRBV20-1, the J gene TRBJ1-1, with D uncertain. This CDR3 comprises 12 residues. From germline, CDR1 is DFQATT and CDR2 SNEGSKA (reference sequence). V lost 5 bases and J 1 base, leaving 8 bases between the germline ends. DNA for the CDR3: TGCAGTGCTCCCGTGAGGAACACTGAAGCTTTCTTT. This encodes CSAPVRNTEAFF.

This clonotype was seen ten or more times. The chain combines TRBV7-2 with TRBJ1-5; TRBD1 matches 7 bases. Per the germline V gene, CDR1 is SGHTA and CDR2 is FQGNSA. After removal of 5 bases from V and 4 bases from J, the junction contained 8 bases not matched to a gene. The CDR3 has 15 amino acids. The CDR3 nucleotides read TGTGCCAGCAGCCCTCAGACAGGGTGGAATCAGCCCCAGCATTTT. Translated, it gives CASSPQTGWNQPQHF.

This clonotype has more than one count but fewer than ten. The rearrangement uses TRBV12-3 or TRBV12-4 and TRBJ2-1; D remains ambiguous. Trimming stripped 3 bases from V and 8 bases from J, with 8 bases between. The CDR3 loop spans 12 amino acids. The CDR3, as DNA: TGTGCCAGCAGTTTCAGCGTGGATGAGCAGTTCTTC. It yields the protein CASSFSVDEQFF.

This clonotype was seen many times. The J gene is TRBJ1-1, the V gene TRBV20-1; 8 positions agree with TRBD1. Germline CDR1 reads DFQATT; CDR2 reads SNEGSKA (reference sequence). V lost 6 bases to trimming and J lost 5 bases; unmatched junction nucleotides: 14. The length of the CDR3 is 15 residues. CDR3 protein: CSARTGSRGWTEAFF. The CDR3 bases are TGCAGTGCGAGGACAGGGAGTCGAGGTTGGACTGAAGCTTTCTTT.

This clonotype was seen only a few times. The V and J genes are TRBV6-2 or TRBV6-3 and TRBJ2-7; tentatively, D is TRBD2 (6 bases). Trimming shortened V by 11 bases and J by 6 bases, and 17 bases separated the two germline ends. The CDR3 has 12 residues. The germline CDR1 and CDR2 sequences are MNHEY and SVGEGT. CDR3 coding DNA: TGTGCCGGGGGGTGGGCCCCAAGCGAGCAGTACTTC. Translating gives CAGGWAPSEQYF.

This clonotype was seen more than once but under ten times. The V call is TRBV20-1, the J call TRBJ2-6; D unresolved. Germline CDR1 and CDR2: DFQATT and SNEGSKA (reference sequence). This CDR3 region has 14 residues. V shed 6 bases and J shed 0 bases, with 9 bases lying between them. CDR3 sequence (DNA): TGCAGTGCAAACTGGGTCTCTGGGGCCAACGTCCTGACTTTC. Translating gives CSANWVSGANVLTF.

This clonotype was detected a few times. At one end, the junction sequence differs from germline, possibly due to a read error. As DNA, the CDR3 is TGTGCTAGCAGCTCACCGGTGGGTCCTGGGGCCAACGTCCTGACTTTC. This encodes CASSSPVGPGANVLTF. V usage is TRBV7-7 and J usage is TRBJ2-6; D unresolved. Germline CDR1 reads SSHAT; CDR2 reads FNYEAQ (reference sequence). The CDR3 has 16 residues.

V gene TRBV7-2 combines with J gene TRBJ2-1, with 13 bases fitting TRBD2. This CDR3 region has 15 residues. V was pared by 4 bases and J by 14 bases, with 11 bases of the junction left unmatched. CDR1 and CDR2 (germline): SGHTA, FQGNSA. CDR3 DNA sequence: TGTGCCAGCAGCTCCGGGACTAGCGGGGATCTAGGCGAGTTCTTC. It is translated as CASSSGTSGDLGEFF.

Only a few counts were recorded for this clonotype. The V gene is TRBV5-1, the J gene TRBJ2-3; D is uncertain. Germline V gene sequence: CDR1 SGHRS, CDR2 YFSETQ. V lost 2 bases and J lost 6, with 7 bases in between. The CDR3 is made up of 12 amino acids. In DNA form, the CDR3 reads TGCGCCAGCAGCTTTTCCAGGGATACGCAGTATTTT. It is translated as CASSFSRDTQYF.

This clonotype was recorded a few times. The chain employs TRBV5-1 and TRBJ1-2; the match to TRBD1 covers 11 bases. The germline V gene has CDR1 SGHRS and CDR2 YFSETQ. The V segment lost 4 bases and the J segment 8 bases; nucleotides outside the gene matches: 7. The CDR3 spans 14 residues. CDR3 in DNA: TGCGCCAGCAGCCCCGGGGACAGGGGGTACGGCTACACCTTC. Amino acid sequence: CASSPGDRGYGYTF.

The table lists this clonotype with a few counts. The V gene is TRBV7-2, the J gene TRBJ2-1; unclear D gene. Germline CDR1 and CDR2: SGHTA and FQGNSA. The length of the CDR3 is 12 residues. Trimming removed 5 bases at V and 10 bases at J, with 12 bases between. DNA for the CDR3: TGTGCCAGCAGCCGGGCCTTGGAGGAGCAGTTCTTC. Amino acids: CASSRALEEQFF. Variable domain in full (rest from reference TRBV7-2 and TRBJ2-1): GAGVSQSPSNKVTEKGKDVELRCDPISGHTALYWYRQSLGQGLEFLIYFQGNSAPDKSGLPSDRFSAERTGGSVSTLTIQRTQQEDSAVYLCASSRALEEQFFGPGTRLTVL.

There are many counts of this clonotype. This chain connects TRBV7-2 to TRBJ2-7; 11 nucleotides align to TRBD1. CDR1 is SGHTA, CDR2 FQGNSA, per germline. Trimming cost V 2 bases and J 4 bases; bases outside gene matches: 4. This CDR3 has 15 amino acids. CDR3 sequence reads: CASSLWTGGGYEQYF. The DNA of the CDR3 is TGTGCCAGCAGCTTATGGACAGGGGGCGGTTACGAGCAGTACTTC.

The V call is TRBV5-5, the J call TRBJ2-2; 9 bases fit TRBD1. CDR1 is SGHKS and CDR2 is YYEKEE in the germline V gene (reference sequence). Germline trimming cut 4 bases from V and 7 bases from J; bases unmatched to any gene: 8. This CDR3 spans 15 amino acids. The CDR3 protein is CASSPGQGVHGELFF. The DNA for the CDR3 is TGTGCCAGCAGCCCGGGACAGGGAGTCCACGGGGAGCTGTTTTTT.

Of note for this clonotype: Given a much more abundant clone one base away, this may be a read error. The conserved final phenylalanine or tryptophan is absent from the CDR3, which likely points to a read error. This chain uses TRBV12-3 or TRBV12-4 with TRBJ1-1; D is uncertain. This CDR3 spans 11 amino acids. With 1 base removed from V and 8 bases from J, the gap between germline ends came to 5 bases. CDR3 DNA: TGTGCCAGCAGTTTAGTACAGGAAGCTTTCGTT. Amino acids: CASSLVQEAFV.

The rearrangement links TRBV28 to TRBJ2-1; D is tentatively TRBD1 or TRBD2 (5 bases each). V was cut by 6 bases and J by 0 bases, with 24 bases left in between. The germline V gene has CDR1 MDHEN and CDR2 SYDVKM. The length of the CDR3 is 19 residues. CDR3 protein: CASSLGVASRPLSYNEQFF. The CDR3 DNA is TGTGCCAGCAGCCTAGGGGTGGCTAGCCGCCCCCTCTCCTACAATGAGCAGTTCTTC.

This chain connects TRBV20-1 to TRBJ2-3, with D possibly TRBD2 on 5 matching bases. The CDR3 is made up of 16 amino acids. Germline V gives CDR1 DFQATT, CDR2 SNEGSKA (reference sequence). With 6 bases removed from V and 2 bases from J, the gap between germline ends came to 21 bases. CDR3 amino acids: CSAPDYTQSDTDTQYF. The CDR3 nucleotides are TGCAGTGCACCCGACTACACCCAATCTGACACAGATACGCAGTATTTT.

This clonotype was counted many times. This sequence joins TRBV24-1 and TRBJ2-2, with D unclear. Germline lookup yields CDR1 KGHDR and CDR2 SFDVKD. The germline V and J ends were trimmed by 8 bases and 5 bases, with 11 bases remaining between them. The CDR3 has 13 amino acids. The CDR3 loop is CATMRLGTGELFF. CDR3 DNA: TGTGCCACCATGCGCCTCGGGACCGGGGAGCTGTTTTTT.

At least ten counts were recorded for this clonotype. The CDR3 DNA sequence: TGTGCCAGCAGCTATTTTAACACCGGGGAGCTGTTTTTT. It codes for CASSYFNTGELFF. The chain joins TRBV7-9 to TRBJ2-2; D is unclear. Germline V lookup: CDR1 SEHNR, CDR2 FQNEAQ (reference sequence). Trimming pared 4 bases from V and 2 bases from J, leaving 5 bases between. CDR3 size: 13 residues.

The genes are TRBV7-8 and TRBJ1-2, with D unresolved. V was cut by 0 bases and J by 10 bases, with 9 bases left in between. There are 12 residues in the CDR3. CDR1 and CDR2 from the germline V gene are SGHVS and FQNEAQ. The CDR3 loop reads CASSLASVDYTF. The CDR3 nucleotides are TGTGCCAGCAGCTTAGCTTCCGTGGACTACACCTTC.

This clonotype was seen at least ten times. This chain joins TRBV2 and TRBJ2-1, with TRBD2 matching 7 bases. This CDR3 contains 14 residues. CDR1 is SNHLY, CDR2 FYNNEI, per germline. Germline trimming cut 2 bases from V and 5 bases from J; bases unmatched to any gene: 3. The CDR3 spells CASSEMLADNEQFF. CDR3 in DNA: TGTGCCAGCAGTGAAATGCTAGCGGACAATGAGCAGTTCTTC.